Listed below are T cell receptor beta chains from one sample, sequenced in a study of blood T cell repertoires in COVID-19. TCRdb keeps only in-frame clones here, not all; method: immunoSEQ multiplex PCR. The profile covers approximately 500,000 clones, with 80% to 90% appearing a single time and approximately 3.2% taken by the ten largest. The sequenced material came from peripheral blood. These receptors all come from a human donor in a cohort sampled during active COVID-19. The CDR3 runs from the conserved cysteine through the conserved F or W. A D gene is named only where the DNA matches it firmly. Clone size, where shown, is once, few, many, or a class for clones that have expanded.

V gene,clone size,J gene,D gene,CDR3 protein,CDR3 DNA
TRBV7-8,-,TRBJ2-1,-,CASSLLAGLQPNNEQFF,TGTGCCAGCAGCTTATTGGCGGGACTTCAACCGAACAATGAGCAGTTCTTC
TRBV7-6,-,TRBJ2-6,-,CASSLSVSGANVLTF,TGTGCCAGCAGCTTATCAGTCTCTGGGGCCAACGTCCTGACTTTC
TRBV28,-,TRBJ2-7,-,CASSVTGNEQYF,TGTGCCAGCAGTGTTACAGGGAACGAGCAGTACTTC
TRBV12-5,-,TRBJ2-3,-,CASGLDPTGTDTQYF,TGTGCTAGTGGTTTGGATCCTACGGGGACAGATACGCAGTATTTT
TRBV5-1,-,TRBJ1-1,-,CASSLAFGSGAFF,TGCGCCAGCAGCTTGGCCTTCGGGTCAGGGGCTTTCTTT
TRBV19,-,TRBJ2-3,-,CASSIAYGSQADTQYF,TGTGCCAGTAGTATAGCGTACGGGAGTCAGGCAGATACGCAGTATTTT
TRBV5-8,few,TRBJ1-6,-,CASVFRGNNSPLHF,TGTGCCAGCGTATTCAGGGGCAATAATTCACCCCTCCACTTT
TRBV24-1,-,TRBJ2-1,TRBD2,CATSDTGLAGGPGEQFF,TGTGCCACCAGTGATACGGGACTAGCGGGAGGGCCCGGTGAGCAGTTCTTC
TRBV27,-,TRBJ1-1,-,CASSSSVGYRYTEAFF,TGTGCCAGCAGTTCCTCTGTGGGGTACAGGTACACTGAAGCTTTCTTT
TRBV5-1,-,TRBJ2-7,TRBD2,CASSFDTSGRDEQYF,TGCGCCAGCAGCTTTGATACTAGCGGGAGGGACGAGCAGTACTTC
TRBV24-1,once,TRBJ2-1,-,CATKGRLATNSYNEQFF,TGTGCCACCAAAGGAAGGCTAGCGACTAACTCCTACAATGAGCAGTTCTTC
TRBV30,-,TRBJ2-1,TRBD2,CAWNYGRAYNEQFF,TGTGCCTGGAATTACGGGAGGGCCTACAATGAGCAGTTCTTC
TRBV7-9,many,TRBJ1-1,-,CASSAGSSAFF,TGTGCCAGCAGCGCTGGGAGCAGCGCTTTCTTT
TRBV6-2/TRBV6-3,-,TRBJ1-2,-,CASSYSVEGRGYTF,TGTGCCAGCAGTTACTCGGTGGAGGGCAGAGGCTACACCTTC
TRBV5-4,-,TRBJ2-7,TRBD2,CASSLSGSESYEQYF,TGTGCCAGCAGCTTGAGCGGGAGTGAATCCTACGAGCAGTACTTC
TRBV19,many,TRBJ1-4,-,CASSPGWRATNEKLFF,TGTGCCAGTAGTCCGGGTTGGCGAGCAACTAATGAAAAACTGTTTTTT
TRBV5-1,-,TRBJ1-1,TRBD1,CASSPGGPNTEAFF,TGCGCCAGCAGCCCAGGGGGCCCGAACACTGAAGCTTTCTTT
TRBV6-6,once,TRBJ2-1,TRBD1,CASSYPSRDSNEQFF,TGTGCCAGCAGTTACCCGTCCCGGGACAGCAATGAGCAGTTCTTC
TRBV19,-,TRBJ1-5,-,CASSPSFVASGYQPQHF,TGTGCCAGTAGCCCCAGTTTTGTAGCCAGCGGCTATCAGCCCCAGCATTTT
TRBV20-1,-,TRBJ2-1,-,CSAGDLNEQFF,TGCAGTGCGGGGGACTTGAATGAGCAGTTCTTC
TRBV15,-,TRBJ1-5,TRBD1,CATSRDRDRTNQPQHF,TGTGCCACCAGCAGAGATCGGGACAGGACTAATCAGCCCCAGCATTTT
TRBV27,few,TRBJ1-6,TRBD1,CASSLSRTGSFKGNSPLHF,TGTGCCAGCAGTTTATCCAGGACAGGGTCGTTTAAGGGGAATTCACCCCTCCACTTT
TRBV7-2,-,TRBJ1-1,-,CASSLMSRRGNTEAFF,TGTGCCAGCAGCTTAATGAGCAGGCGGGGGAACACTGAAGCTTTCTTT
TRBV24-1,few,TRBJ2-5,-,CATSDLTNKETQYF,TGTGCCACCAGTGATTTGACAAACAAAGAGACCCAGTACTTC
TRBV19,-,TRBJ1-2,-,CASSTSGYGYTF,-
TRBV7-3,-,TRBJ2-7,-,CASSPDTFGYEQYF,TGTGCCAGCAGCCCGGACACTTTCGGCTACGAGCAGTACTTC
TRBV18,-,TRBJ1-1,TRBD1,CASSPGTGAEAFF,TGTGCCAGCTCACCAGGGACAGGGGCTGAAGCTTTCTTT
TRBV4-1,-,TRBJ2-5,TRBD2,CASSPRSGGINQETQYF,TGCGCCAGCAGCCCACGGTCGGGAGGGATAAACCAAGAGACCCAGTACTTC
TRBV2,-,TRBJ2-3,TRBD2,CASRTLWGSGGTTDTQYF,TGTGCCAGCCGAACCTTATGGGGTAGCGGGGGGACCACAGATACGCAGTATTTT
TRBV9,-,TRBJ2-2,TRBD2,CASKTGAGENAGELFF,TGTGCCAGCAAGACCGGGGCGGGAGAGAACGCCGGGGAGCTGTTTTTT
TRBV9,-,TRBJ2-1,-,CASSASGIGMNEQFF,TGTGCCAGCAGCGCGTCAGGGATTGGAATGAATGAGCAGTTCTTC
TRBV15,-,TRBJ1-1,-,CATSRDRYQNTEAFF,TGTGCCACCAGCAGAGATCGGTACCAGAACACTGAAGCTTTCTTT
TRBV7-9,-,TRBJ1-1,-,CASTFGAVNTEAFF,TGTGCCAGCACCTTTGGGGCAGTAAACACTGAAGCTTTCTTT
TRBV10-3,-,TRBJ2-6,-,CAISEEWAKSRSGANVLTF,TGTGCCATCAGTGAGGAGTGGGCAAAATCCCGCTCTGGGGCCAACGTCCTGACTTTC
TRBV24-1,once,TRBJ2-1,-,CATSDTGSSGNEQFF,TGTGCCACCAGTGATACTGGGTCCTCGGGCAATGAGCAGTTCTTC